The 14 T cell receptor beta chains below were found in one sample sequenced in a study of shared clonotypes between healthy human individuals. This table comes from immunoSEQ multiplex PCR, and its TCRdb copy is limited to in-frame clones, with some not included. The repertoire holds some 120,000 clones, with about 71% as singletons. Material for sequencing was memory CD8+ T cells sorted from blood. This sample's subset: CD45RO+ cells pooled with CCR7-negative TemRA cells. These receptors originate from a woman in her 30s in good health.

The CDR3 sequence is CASSIVGEYADTQYF. The CDR3 nucleotides read TGTGCCAGCAGCATAGTCGGGGAGTACGCAGATACGCAGTATTTT. This chain links TRBV7-6 with TRBJ2-3, with TRBD2 as a possible D gene (5 bases). CDR1 is SGHVS, CDR2 FNYEAQ, per germline. This CDR3 region has 15 residues. V was clipped by 5 bases and J by 4 bases, with 16 bases between them. Full variable domain (remainder filled in from reference TRBV7-6 and TRBJ2-3): GAGVSQSPRYKVTKRGQDVALRCDPISGHVSLYWYRQALGQGPEFLTYFNYEAQQDKSGLPNDRFSAERPEGSISTLTIQRTEQRDSAMYRCASSIVGEYADTQYFGPGTRLTVL.

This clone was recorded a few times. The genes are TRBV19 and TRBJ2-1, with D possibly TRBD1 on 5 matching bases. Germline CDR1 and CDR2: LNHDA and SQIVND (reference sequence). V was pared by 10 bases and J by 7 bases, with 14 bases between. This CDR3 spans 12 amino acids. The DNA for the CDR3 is TGTGCCATTCTGACGAGGACAAATGAGCAGTTCTTC. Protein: CAILTRTNEQFF.

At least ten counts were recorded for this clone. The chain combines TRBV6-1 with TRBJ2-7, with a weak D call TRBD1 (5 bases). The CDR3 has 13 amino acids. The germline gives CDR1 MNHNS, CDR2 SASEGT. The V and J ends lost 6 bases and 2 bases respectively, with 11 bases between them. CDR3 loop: CASRKGPTYEQYF. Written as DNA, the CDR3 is TGTGCCAGCAGGAAGGGGCCAACCTACGAGCAGTACTTC.

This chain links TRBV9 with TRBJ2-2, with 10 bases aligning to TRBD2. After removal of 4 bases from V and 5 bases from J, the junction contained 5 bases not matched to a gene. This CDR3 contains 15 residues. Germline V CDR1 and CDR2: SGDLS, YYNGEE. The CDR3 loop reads CASSPGLAETGELFF. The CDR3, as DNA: TGTGCCAGCAGCCCTGGACTAGCGGAGACCGGGGAGCTGTTTTTT.

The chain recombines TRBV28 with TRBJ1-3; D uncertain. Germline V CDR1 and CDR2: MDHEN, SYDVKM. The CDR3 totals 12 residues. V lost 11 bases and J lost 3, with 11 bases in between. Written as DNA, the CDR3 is TGTGCCGGCGGGGAACTTGGAAACACCATATATTTT. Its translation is CAGGELGNTIYF.

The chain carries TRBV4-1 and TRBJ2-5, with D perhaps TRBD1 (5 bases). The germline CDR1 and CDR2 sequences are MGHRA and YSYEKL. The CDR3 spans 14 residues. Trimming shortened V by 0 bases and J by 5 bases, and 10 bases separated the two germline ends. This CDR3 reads CASSQEGQGETQYF. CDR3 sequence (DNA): TGCGCCAGCAGCCAAGAGGGGCAGGGCGAGACCCAGTACTTC.

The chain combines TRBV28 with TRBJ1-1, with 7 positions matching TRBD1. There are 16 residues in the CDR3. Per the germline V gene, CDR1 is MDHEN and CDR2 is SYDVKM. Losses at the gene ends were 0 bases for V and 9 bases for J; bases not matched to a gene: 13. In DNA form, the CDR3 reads TGTGCCAGCAGTTTATGGACAGGGAAGGAGGGCCATCAAGCTTTCTTT. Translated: CASSLWTGKEGHQAFF.

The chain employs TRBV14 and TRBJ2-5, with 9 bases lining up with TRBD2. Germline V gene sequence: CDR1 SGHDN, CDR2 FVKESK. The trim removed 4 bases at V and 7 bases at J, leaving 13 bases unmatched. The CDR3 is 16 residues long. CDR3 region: CASSPRLAAFPGTQYF. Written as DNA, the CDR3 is TGTGCCAGCAGCCCCCGACTAGCGGCGTTCCCGGGGACCCAGTACTTC.

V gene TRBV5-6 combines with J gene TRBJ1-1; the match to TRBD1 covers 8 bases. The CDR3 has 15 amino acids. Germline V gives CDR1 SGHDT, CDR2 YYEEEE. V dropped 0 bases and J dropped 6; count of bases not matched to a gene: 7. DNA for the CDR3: TGTGCCAGCAGCTTGGCCCCAGGGGGCAAAGCTGAAGCTTTCTTT. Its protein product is CASSLAPGGKAEAFF.

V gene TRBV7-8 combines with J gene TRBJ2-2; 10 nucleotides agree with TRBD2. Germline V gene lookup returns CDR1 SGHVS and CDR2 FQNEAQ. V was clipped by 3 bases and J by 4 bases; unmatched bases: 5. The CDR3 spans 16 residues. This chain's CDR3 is CASSFRTSGPTGELFF. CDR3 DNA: TGTGCCAGCAGCTTTCGGACTAGCGGCCCCACCGGGGAGCTGTTTTTT.

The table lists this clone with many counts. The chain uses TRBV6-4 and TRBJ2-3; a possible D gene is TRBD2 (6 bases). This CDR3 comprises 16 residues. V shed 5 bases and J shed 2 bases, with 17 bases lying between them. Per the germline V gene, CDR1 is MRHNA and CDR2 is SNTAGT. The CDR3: CASSLSASAITDTQYF. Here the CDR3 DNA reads TGTGCCAGCAGTTTATCCGCTAGCGCGATCACAGATACGCAGTATTTT.

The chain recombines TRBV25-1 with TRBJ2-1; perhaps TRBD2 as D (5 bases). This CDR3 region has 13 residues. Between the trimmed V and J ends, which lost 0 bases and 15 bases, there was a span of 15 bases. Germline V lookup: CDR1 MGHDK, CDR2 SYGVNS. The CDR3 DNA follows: TGTGCCAGCAGTGAATATAGAGGACTCCCCATGTTCTTC. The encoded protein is CASSEYRGLPMFF.

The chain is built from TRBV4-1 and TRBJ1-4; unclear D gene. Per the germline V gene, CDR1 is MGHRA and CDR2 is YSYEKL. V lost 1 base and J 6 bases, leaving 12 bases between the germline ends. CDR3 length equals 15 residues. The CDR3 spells CASSQASPAYEKLFF. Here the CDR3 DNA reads TGCGCCAGCAGCCAAGCTTCACCGGCCTATGAAAAACTGTTTTTT.

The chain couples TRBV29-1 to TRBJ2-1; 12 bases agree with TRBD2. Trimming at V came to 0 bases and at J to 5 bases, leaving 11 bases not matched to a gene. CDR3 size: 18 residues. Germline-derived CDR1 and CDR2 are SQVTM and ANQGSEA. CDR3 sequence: CSVEDPRTSGIGDNEQFF. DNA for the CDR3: TGCAGCGTTGAAGATCCGCGGACTAGCGGGATAGGGGACAATGAGCAGTTCTTC.